A selection of T cell receptor beta chains follows, all from one sample in a study of blood T cell repertoires in COVID-19. Some clones are missing from TCRdb's copy, which holds only in-frame ones; the method was immunoSEQ multiplex PCR. The data hold 150,000 or so clones, with more than 90% observed a single time. Sequenced: peripheral blood. The source of these receptors is a man aged 45 to 65 with acute or convalescent COVID-19. CDR3s include the opening cysteine and the closing phenylalanine or tryptophan. The D gene is left open where the match is weak. Size is omitted from some rows. Given values are once, few, many or a class for expanded clones.

V gene	D gene	J gene	clone size	CDR3 protein	CDR3 DNA
TRBV5-5	TRBD2	TRBJ2-1	.	CASSLVVRGGSYNEQFF	TGTGCCAGCAGCTTGGTGGTCCGGGGGGGCTCCTACAATGAGCAGTTCTTC
TRBV7-9	.	TRBJ1-1	once	CASSLVRTGNTEAFF	TGTGCCAGCAGCTTAGTACGAACAGGGAACACTGAAGCTTTCTTT
TRBV27	.	TRBJ2-7	.	CASSPPGSYEQYF	TGTGCCAGCAGTCCACCCGGGTCCTACGAGCAGTACTTC
TRBV7-9	.	TRBJ2-3	.	CASSLGTESSTDTQYF	TGTGCCAGCAGTCTCGGTACAGAGAGTAGCACAGATACGCAGTATTTT
TRBV29-1	TRBD1	TRBJ2-1	.	CSVEGRTGGLPSSYNEQFF	TGCAGCGTTGAAGGCAGGACAGGGGGCCTGCCGAGCTCCTACAATGAGCAGTTCTTC
TRBV25-1	.	TRBJ1-4	.	CPQIGSRPVF	TGTCCCCAAATCGGGTCCAGACCCGTTTTT
TRBV24-1	TRBD2	TRBJ2-1	.	CATSGALAGGYLDEQFF	TGTGCCACCAGTGGCGCCCTAGCGGGAGGGTATTTGGATGAGCAGTTCTTC
TRBV9	.	TRBJ2-3	.	CASSPWTEMSTDTQYF	TGTGCCAGCAGCCCATGGACAGAAATGAGCACAGATACGCAGTATTTT
TRBV18	.	TRBJ1-1	.	CASSPQGEIAEAFF	TGTGCCAGCTCACCACAGGGGGAGATTGCTGAAGCTTTCTTT
TRBV19	TRBD1	TRBJ2-2	.	CASSRGQGASGELFF	TGTGCCAGTAGTAGGGGACAGGGGGCCTCCGGGGAGCTGTTTTTT
TRBV5-1	.	TRBJ1-2	once	CASSSAGVLGYTF	TGCGCCAGCAGCTCAGCGGGGGTTTTAGGCTACACCTTC
TRBV27	.	TRBJ1-3	.	CASSNNRAGNTIYF	TGTGCCAGCAGCAACAACCGGGCTGGAAACACCATATATTTT
TRBV29-1	.	TRBJ1-1	.	CSVGSGSYTEAFF	TGCAGCGTTGGTTCAGGGTCTTACACTGAAGCTTTCTTT
TRBV4-1	.	TRBJ2-7	.	CASSQVTLGEQYF	TGCGCCAGCAGCCAAGTAACCCTCGGGGAGCAGTACTTC
TRBV10-3	TRBD1	TRBJ2-5	.	CAIRDPPGGQYF	TGTGCCATCCGGGACCCCCCAGGGGGCCAGTACTTC
TRBV11-2	TRBD1	TRBJ1-6	.	CASSTRQGNSPLHF	TGTGCCAGCAGCACACGACAGGGGAATTCACCCCTCCACTTT
TRBV15	.	TRBJ2-1	.	CATSTDPREDNEQFF	TGTGCCACCAGCACAGACCCCCGGGAAGACAATGAGCAGTTCTTC
TRBV19	TRBD1	TRBJ1-6	.	CASSSRDRGYSPLHF	TGTGCCAGTAGTAGCCGGGACAGGGGGTATTCACCCCTCCACTTT
TRBV3-1/TRBV3-2	TRBD2	TRBJ2-2	.	CASSHILATTGELFF	TGTGCCAGCAGCCATATACTAGCGACCACCGGGGAGCTGTTTTTT
TRBV19	TRBD1	TRBJ1-4	few	CASSMFGQGGEKLFF	TGTGCCAGTAGTATGTTCGGACAGGGTGGCGAAAAACTGTTTTTT
TRBV9	TRBD1	TRBJ1-3	.	CASSSRQGSSGNTIYF	TGTGCCAGCAGCTCCCGACAGGGCAGCTCTGGAAACACCATATATTTT
TRBV18	.	TRBJ1-1	few	CASSPSQGRYTEAFF	TGTGCCAGCTCACCAAGCCAGGGAAGGTACACTGAAGCTTTCTTT
TRBV11-2	.	TRBJ2-3	.	CASSSTGTDTQYF	TGTGCCAGCAGCTCAACGGGCACAGATACGCAGTATTTT
TRBV7-2	.	TRBJ1-1	.	CASSFKAGGFTEAFF	TGTGCCAGCAGTTTTAAGGCAGGAGGGTTTACTGAAGCTTTCTTT
TRBV6-1	TRBD1	TRBJ1-6	.	CASSEPGQIYNSPLHF	TGTGCCAGCAGTGAACCGGGACAGATCTATAATTCACCCCTCCACTTT
TRBV7-2	.	TRBJ2-5	.	CASSFQTSTGETQYF	TGTGCCAGCAGCTTCCAGACGTCGACGGGGGAGACCCAGTACTTC